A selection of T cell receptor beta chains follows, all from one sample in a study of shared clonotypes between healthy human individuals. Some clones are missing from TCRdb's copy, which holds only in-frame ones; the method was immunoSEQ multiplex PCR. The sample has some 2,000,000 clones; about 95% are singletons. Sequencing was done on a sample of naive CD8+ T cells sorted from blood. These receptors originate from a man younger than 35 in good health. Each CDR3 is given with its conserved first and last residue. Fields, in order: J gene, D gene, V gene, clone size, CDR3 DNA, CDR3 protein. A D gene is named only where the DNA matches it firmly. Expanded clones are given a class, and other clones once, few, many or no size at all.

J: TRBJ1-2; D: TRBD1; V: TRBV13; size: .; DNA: TGTGCCAGCAGCCAGTCGACAGGGGACTATGGCTACACCTTC; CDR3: CASSQSTGDYGYTF
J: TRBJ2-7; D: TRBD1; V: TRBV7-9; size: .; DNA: TGTGCCAGCAGCCCGGACGGGACAGGGGAGCAGTACTTC; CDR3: CASSPDGTGEQYF
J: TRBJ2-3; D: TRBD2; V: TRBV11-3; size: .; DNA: TGTGCCAGCAGCGCCCAAGCGGGAGCGGCAGATACGCAGTATTTT; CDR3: CASSAQAGAADTQYF
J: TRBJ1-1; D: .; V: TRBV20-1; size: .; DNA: TGCAGTGCCCCGCCGGCCCCTGAAGCTTTCTTT; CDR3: CSAPPAPEAFF
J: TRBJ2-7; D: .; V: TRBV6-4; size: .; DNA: TGTGCCAGCAGTGTTTTCAGGATGAGGGGGACCTACGAGCAGTACTTC; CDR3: CASSVFRMRGTYEQYF
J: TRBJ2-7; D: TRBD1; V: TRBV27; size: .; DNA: TGTGCCAGCAGTTTAATCACAGGGGGCATCTACGAGCAGTACTTC; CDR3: CASSLITGGIYEQYF
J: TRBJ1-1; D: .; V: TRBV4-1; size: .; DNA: TGCGCCAGCAGCCAAGTAGCTAGGGCTGAAGCTTTCTTT; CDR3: CASSQVARAEAFF
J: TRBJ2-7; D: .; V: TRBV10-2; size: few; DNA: TGCGCCAGCAGTGAGTTAGGGGGTTTACACGAGCAGTACTTC; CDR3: CASSELGGLHEQYF
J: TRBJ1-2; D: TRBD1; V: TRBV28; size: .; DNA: TGTGCCAGCAGTCCCGCCCGGGACAGAGCTAACTATGGCTACACCTTC; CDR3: CASSPARDRANYGYTF
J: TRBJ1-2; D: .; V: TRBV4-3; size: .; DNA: TGCGCCAGCAGCCCCGGGCAGGGCTCTAACTATGGCTACACCTTC; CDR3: CASSPGQGSNYGYTF
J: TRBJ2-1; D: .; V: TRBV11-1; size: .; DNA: TGTGCCAGCAGCTTGGTCGGATACAATGAGCAGTTCTTC; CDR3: CASSLVGYNEQFF
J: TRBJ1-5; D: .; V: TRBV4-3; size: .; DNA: TGCGCCAGCAGCCAGGGCCTCTATAGCAATCAGCCCCAGCATTTT; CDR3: CASSQGLYSNQPQHF
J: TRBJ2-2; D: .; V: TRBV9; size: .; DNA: TGTGCCAGCAGCGGAACACCCGGGGAGCTGTTTTTT; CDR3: CASSGTPGELFF
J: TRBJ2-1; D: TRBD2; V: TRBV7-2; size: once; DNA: TGTGCCAGCAGCTCGACTAGCGGGAGTCAGGGTGAGCAGTTCTTC; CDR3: CASSSTSGSQGEQFF
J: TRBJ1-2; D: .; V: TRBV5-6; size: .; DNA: TGTGCCAGCAGCTTGGAGGGTACCAACTATGGCTACACCTTC; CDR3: CASSLEGTNYGYTF
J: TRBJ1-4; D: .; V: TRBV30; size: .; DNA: TGTGCCTGGAGTGTAGAATCACACGAAAAACTGTTTTTT; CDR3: CAWSVESHEKLFF
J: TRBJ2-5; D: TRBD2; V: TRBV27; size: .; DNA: TGTGCCAGCAGTTTTACTAGCGGGGCATTACAAGAGACCCAGTACTTC; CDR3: CASSFTSGALQETQYF
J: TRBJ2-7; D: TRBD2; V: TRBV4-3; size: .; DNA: TGCGCCAGCAGCCAAGAGCCGCTAGCGGGAGGGAGCTACGAGCAGTACTTC; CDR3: CASSQEPLAGGSYEQYF
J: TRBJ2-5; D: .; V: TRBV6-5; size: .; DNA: TGTGCCAGCAGACCTCCAGGGGGAGGAAAAGAGACCCAGTACTTC; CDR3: CASRPPGGGKETQYF
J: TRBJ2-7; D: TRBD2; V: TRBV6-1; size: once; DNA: TGTGCCAGCAGATGGACTGGAGCGGGGGAGCAGTACTTC; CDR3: CASRWTGAGEQYF
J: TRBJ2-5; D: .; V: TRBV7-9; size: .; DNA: TGTGCCAGCAGCTTACCGTGGGGGACCCAAGAGACCCAGTACTTC; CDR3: CASSLPWGTQETQYF
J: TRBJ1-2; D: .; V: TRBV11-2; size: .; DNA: TGTGCCAGCAGCTTCCCGGGGGGAGAAGGGTATGGCTACACCTTC; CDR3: CASSFPGGEGYGYTF
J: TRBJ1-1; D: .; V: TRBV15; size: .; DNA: TGTGCCACCAGCAGAGACAGGGGCGCTGAAGCTTTCTTT; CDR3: CATSRDRGAEAFF
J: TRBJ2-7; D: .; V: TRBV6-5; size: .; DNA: TGTGCCAGCAGTTACGGTCCCCAGCTCTACGAGCAGTACTTC; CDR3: CASSYGPQLYEQYF
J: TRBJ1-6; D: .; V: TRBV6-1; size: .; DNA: TGTGCCAGCAGTGAAGCCAGGGAATGGGATCTCCTCCACTTT; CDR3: CASSEAREWDLLHF
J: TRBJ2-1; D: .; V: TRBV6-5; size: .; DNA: TGTGCCAGCAGTGGCGGGACCTACAATGAGCAGTTCTTC; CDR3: CASSGGTYNEQFF
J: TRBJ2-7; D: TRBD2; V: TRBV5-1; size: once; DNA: TGCGCCAGCAGAAACGGACTAGCGGGAGTACCTACCTACGAGCAGTACTTC; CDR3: CASRNGLAGVPTYEQYF
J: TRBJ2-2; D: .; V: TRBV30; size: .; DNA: TGTGCCTGGAGTCATGTCACCGGGGAGCTGTTTTTT; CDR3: CAWSHVTGELFF
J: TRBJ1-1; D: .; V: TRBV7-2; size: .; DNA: TGTGCCAGCAGCTTAGGGGGGGCGGCCGAAGCTTTCTTT; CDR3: CASSLGGAAEAFF
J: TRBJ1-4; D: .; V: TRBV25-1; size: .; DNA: TGTGCCAGCAGTGAATATGAGGGGCTGGGCGAAAAACTGTTTTTT; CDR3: CASSEYEGLGEKLFF
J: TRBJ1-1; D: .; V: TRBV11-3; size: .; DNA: TGTGCCAGCAGCTTAACCAGGAACACTGAAGCTTTCTTT; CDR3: CASSLTRNTEAFF
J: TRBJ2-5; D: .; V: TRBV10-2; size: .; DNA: TGCGCCAGCAGTGAACTGAGCGAGACCCAAGAGACCCAGTACTTC; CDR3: CASSELSETQETQYF
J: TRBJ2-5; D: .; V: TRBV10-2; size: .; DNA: TGCGCCAGCAGGGAAACGGGTAACCCCCAAGAGACCCAGTACTTC; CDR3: CASRETGNPQETQYF
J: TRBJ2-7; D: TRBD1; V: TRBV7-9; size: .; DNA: TGTGCCAGCAGCTCGGGGACAGATGGGGGCAAGGACGAGCAGTACTTC; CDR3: CASSSGTDGGKDEQYF
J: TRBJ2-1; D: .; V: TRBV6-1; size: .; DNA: TGTGCCAGCAGTGAAAGGGGGTTGGCCAATGAGCAGTTCTTC; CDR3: CASSERGLANEQFF
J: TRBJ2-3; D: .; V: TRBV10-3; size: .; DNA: TGTGCCATCAGTGAACTAGGGTACTCAGATACGCAGTATTTT; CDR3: CAISELGYSDTQYF
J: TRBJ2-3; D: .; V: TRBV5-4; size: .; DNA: TGTGCCAGCAGCAAAGCGGGAGATACGCAGTATTTT; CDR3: CASSKAGDTQYF
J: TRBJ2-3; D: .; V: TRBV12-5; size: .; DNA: TGTGCTAGTTCACCCCTCTTAGGATCTAGCACAGATACGCAGTATTTT; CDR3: CASSPLLGSSTDTQYF
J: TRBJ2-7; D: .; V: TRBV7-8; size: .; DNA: TGTGCCAGCAGCTTAGCCCCTGACGGGACGTCCAACGAGCAGTACTTC; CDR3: CASSLAPDGTSNEQYF
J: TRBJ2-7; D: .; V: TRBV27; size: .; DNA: TGTGCCAGCAGTCTAAGTGGGTCCTACGAGCAGTACTTC; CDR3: CASSLSGSYEQYF
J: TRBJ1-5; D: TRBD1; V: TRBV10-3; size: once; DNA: TGTGCCATCAGTGAGTTCCTTAGAGACAGGGGTACCCAGCCCCAGCATTTT; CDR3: CAISEFLRDRGTQPQHF
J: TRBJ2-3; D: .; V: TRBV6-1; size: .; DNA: TGTGCCAGCAGTGAAAGAGGCGGGACGGGCTACACAGATACGCAGTATTTT; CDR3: CASSERGGTGYTDTQYF
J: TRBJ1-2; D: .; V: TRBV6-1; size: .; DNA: TGTGCCAGCAGTGATTGGGGGAACTATGGCTACACCTTC; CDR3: CASSDWGNYGYTF
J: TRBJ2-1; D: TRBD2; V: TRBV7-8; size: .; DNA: TGTGCCAGCACCGTTAAGGCGGGAGTCTACAATGAGCAGTTCTTC; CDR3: CASTVKAGVYNEQFF
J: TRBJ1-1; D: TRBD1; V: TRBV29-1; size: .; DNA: TGCAGCGACATGACAGGGGGCTTTGAAGCTTTCTTT; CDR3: CSDMTGGFEAFF
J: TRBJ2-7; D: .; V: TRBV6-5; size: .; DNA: TGTGCCAGCGGATACGGGGTAAACAGCGGCGAGCAGTACTTC; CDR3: CASGYGVNSGEQYF
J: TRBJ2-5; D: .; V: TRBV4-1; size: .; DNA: TGCGCCAGCAGCCAAGGGGGGTATGAGACCCAGTACTTC; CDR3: CASSQGGYETQYF
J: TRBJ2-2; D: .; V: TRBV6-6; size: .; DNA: TGTGCCAGCAGTCCAGACGGGGCGGACACCGGGGAGCTGTTTTTT; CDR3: CASSPDGADTGELFF
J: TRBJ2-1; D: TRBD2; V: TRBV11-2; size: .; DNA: TGTGCCAGCAGCTTAGGCGGGAGTAGCGGGGGGTATGAGCAGTTCTTC; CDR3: CASSLGGSSGGYEQFF
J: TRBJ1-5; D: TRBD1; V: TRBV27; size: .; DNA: TGTGCCAGCAGGCCTGGGACAGCCGACTATAGCAATCAGCCCCAGCATTTT; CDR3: CASRPGTADYSNQPQHF
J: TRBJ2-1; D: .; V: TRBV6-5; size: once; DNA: TGTGCCAGCAGTTTAGCGGCTTACTCCTACAATGAGCAGTTCTTC; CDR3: CASSLAAYSYNEQFF
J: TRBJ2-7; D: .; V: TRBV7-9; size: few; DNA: TGTGCCAGCAGCTTAGCTCCAAATTACCCATCCTACGAGCAGTACTTC; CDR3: CASSLAPNYPSYEQYF
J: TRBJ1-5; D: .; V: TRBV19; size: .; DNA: TGTGCCAGTAGTCCGACAGGAGCCCCCAATCAGCCCCAGCATTTT; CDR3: CASSPTGAPNQPQHF
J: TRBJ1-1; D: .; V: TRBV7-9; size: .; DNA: TGTGCCAGCAGCTTGGCATTGGACACTGAAGCTTTCTTT; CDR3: CASSLALDTEAFF
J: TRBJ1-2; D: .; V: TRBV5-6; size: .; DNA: TGTGCCAGCAGCTTTGGTGGTGGTGGGGGCTATGGCTACACCTTC; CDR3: CASSFGGGGGYGYTF
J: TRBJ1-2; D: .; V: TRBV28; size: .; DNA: TGTGCCAGCAGTTTTAACAGGCGGGATGGCTACACCTTC; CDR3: CASSFNRRDGYTF
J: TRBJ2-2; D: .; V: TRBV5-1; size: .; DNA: TGCGCCAGCAGGGCAGGAGGGACCGGGGAGCTGTTTTTT; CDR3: CASRAGGTGELFF
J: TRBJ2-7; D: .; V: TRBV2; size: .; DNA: TGTGCCAGCAGAATGGGACACCTAACCTACGAGCAGTACTTC; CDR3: CASRMGHLTYEQYF